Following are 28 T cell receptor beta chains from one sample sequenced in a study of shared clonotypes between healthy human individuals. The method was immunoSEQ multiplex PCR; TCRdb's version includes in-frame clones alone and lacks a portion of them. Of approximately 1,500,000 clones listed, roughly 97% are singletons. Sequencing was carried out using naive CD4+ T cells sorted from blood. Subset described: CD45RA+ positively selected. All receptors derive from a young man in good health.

The CDR3 DNA reads as TGCAGCGTCTACGCCGACTCCGGCTCGGAGCAGTACTTC. Its translation: CSVYADSGSEQYF. The chain combines TRBV29-1 with TRBJ2-7; D unresolved. Germline CDR1 reads SQVTM; CDR2 reads ANQGSEA. This CDR3 has 13 residues. V lost 6 bases and J lost 7, with 19 bases in between.

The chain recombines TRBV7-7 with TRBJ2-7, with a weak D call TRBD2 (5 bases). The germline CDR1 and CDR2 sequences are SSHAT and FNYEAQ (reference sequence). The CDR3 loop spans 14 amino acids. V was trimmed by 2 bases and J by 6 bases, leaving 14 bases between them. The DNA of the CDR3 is TGTGCCAGCAGCTTAATTTTTGGGGAGTCCGAGCAGTACTTC. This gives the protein CASSLIFGESEQYF.

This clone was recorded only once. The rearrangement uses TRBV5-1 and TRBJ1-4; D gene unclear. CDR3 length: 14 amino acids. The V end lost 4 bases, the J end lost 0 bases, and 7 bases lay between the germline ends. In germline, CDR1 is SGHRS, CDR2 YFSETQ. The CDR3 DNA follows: TGCGCCAGCAGCCAAGGTACAACTAATGAAAAACTGTTTTTT. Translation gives CASSQGTTNEKLFF.

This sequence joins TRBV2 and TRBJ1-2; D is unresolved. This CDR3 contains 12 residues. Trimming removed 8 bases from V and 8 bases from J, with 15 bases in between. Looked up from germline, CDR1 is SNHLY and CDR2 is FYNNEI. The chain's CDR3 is CASAGGLRGYTF. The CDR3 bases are TGTGCCAGCGCCGGCGGGTTGAGGGGCTACACCTTC.

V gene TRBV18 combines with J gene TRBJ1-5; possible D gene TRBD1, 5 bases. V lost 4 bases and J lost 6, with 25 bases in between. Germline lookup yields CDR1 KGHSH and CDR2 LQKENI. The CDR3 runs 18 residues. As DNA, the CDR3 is TGTGCCAGCTCACGCCTCCCCGACCCGGGGCCGCCCGGTCAGCCCCAGCATTTT. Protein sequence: CASSRLPDPGPPGQPQHF.

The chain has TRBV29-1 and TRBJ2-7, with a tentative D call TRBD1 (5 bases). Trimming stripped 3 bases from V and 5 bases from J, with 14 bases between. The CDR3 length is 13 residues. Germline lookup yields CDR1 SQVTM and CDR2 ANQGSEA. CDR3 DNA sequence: TGCAGCGTTGAGTTAGGGGTTGGCGACGAGCAGTACTTC. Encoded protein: CSVELGVGDEQYF.

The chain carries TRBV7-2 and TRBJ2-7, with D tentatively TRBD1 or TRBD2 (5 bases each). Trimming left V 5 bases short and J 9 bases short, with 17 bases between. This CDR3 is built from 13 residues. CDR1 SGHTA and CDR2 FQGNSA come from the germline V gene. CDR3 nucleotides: TGTGCCAGCAGCCTGGGGGTCCTGAGCGGGCAGTACTTC. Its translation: CASSLGVLSGQYF.

CDR3 region: CASSVGKGDYEQYF. The CDR3 DNA sequence: TGTGCCAGCAGCGTAGGGAAGGGGGACTACGAGCAGTACTTC. The chain has TRBV9 and TRBJ2-7; D possibly corresponds to TRBD1 (6 bases). Germline CDR1 and CDR2: SGDLS and YYNGEE. This CDR3 has 14 amino acids. Trimming removed 0 bases from V and 3 bases from J, with 10 bases in between.

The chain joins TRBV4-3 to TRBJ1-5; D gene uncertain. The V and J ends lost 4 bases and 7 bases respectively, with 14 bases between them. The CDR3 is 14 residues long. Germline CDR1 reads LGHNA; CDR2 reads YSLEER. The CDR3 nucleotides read TGCGCCAGCAGCCCGGTTCCGGGTTGGCAGCCCCAGCATTTT. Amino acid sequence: CASSPVPGWQPQHF.

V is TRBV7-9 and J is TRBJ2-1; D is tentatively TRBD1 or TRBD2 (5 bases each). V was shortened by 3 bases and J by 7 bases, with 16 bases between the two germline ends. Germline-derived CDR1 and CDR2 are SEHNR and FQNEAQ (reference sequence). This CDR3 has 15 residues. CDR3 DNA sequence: TGTGCCAGCAGCTTCCCCTGGGGCTGGGGGAATGAGCAGTTCTTC. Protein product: CASSFPWGWGNEQFF.

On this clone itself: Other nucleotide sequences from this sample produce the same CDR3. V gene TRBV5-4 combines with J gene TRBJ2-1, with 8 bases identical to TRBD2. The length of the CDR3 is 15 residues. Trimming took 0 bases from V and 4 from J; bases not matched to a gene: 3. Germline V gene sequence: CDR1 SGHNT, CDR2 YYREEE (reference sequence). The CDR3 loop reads CASSLAGGAYNEQFF. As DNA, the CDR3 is TGTGCCAGCAGCTTGGCGGGAGGGGCATACAATGAGCAGTTCTTC. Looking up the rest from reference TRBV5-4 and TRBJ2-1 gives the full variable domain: ETGVTQSPTHLIKTRGQQVTLRCSSQSGHNTVSWYQQALGQGPQFIFQYYREEENGRGNFPPRFSGLQFPNYSSELNVNALELDDSALYLCASSLAGGAYNEQFFGPGTRLTVL.

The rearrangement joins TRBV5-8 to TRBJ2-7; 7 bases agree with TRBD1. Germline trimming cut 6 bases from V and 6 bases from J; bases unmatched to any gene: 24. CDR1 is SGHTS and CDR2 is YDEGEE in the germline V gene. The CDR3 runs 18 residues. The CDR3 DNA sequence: TGTGCCAGCAACACCCTGTCCCCTTGGGCCAGGGGGTTAGGCGAGCAGTACTTC. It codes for CASNTLSPWARGLGEQYF.

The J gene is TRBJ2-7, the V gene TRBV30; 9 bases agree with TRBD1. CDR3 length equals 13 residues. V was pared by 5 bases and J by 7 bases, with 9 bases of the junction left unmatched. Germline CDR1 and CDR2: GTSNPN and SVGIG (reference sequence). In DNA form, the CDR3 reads TGTGCCTGGGGGGGACAGGGAGTCTCGGAGCAGTACTTC. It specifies CAWGGQGVSEQYF.

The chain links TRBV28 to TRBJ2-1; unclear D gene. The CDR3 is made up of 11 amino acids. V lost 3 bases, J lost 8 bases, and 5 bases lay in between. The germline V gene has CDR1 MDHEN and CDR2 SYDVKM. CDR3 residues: CASSFFYEQFF. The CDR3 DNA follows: TGTGCCAGCAGTTTTTTCTATGAGCAGTTCTTC.

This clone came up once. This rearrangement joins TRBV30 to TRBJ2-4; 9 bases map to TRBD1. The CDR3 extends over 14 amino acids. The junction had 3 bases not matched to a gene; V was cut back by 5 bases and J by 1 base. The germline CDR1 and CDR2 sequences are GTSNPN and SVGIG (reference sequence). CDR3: CAWRQGVAKNIQYF. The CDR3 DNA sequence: TGTGCCTGGCGACAGGGGGTGGCCAAAAACATTCAGTACTTC.

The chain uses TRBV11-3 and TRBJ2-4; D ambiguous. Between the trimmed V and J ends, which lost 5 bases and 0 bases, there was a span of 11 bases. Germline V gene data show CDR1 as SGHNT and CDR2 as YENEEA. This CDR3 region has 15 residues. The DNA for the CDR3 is TGTGCCAGCAGCCGGGCCAAAAAAGCCAAAAACATTCAGTACTTC. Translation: CASSRAKKAKNIQYF. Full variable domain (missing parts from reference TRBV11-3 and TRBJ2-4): EAGVVQSPRYKIIEKKQPVAFWCNPISGHNTLYWYLQNLGQGPELLIRYENEEAVDDSQLPKDRFSAERLKGVDSTLKIQPAELGDSAVYLCASSRAKKAKNIQYFGAGTRLSVL.

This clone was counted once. This CDR3 reads CASRLAATYEQYF. DNA of the CDR3: TGTGCCAGCAGACTAGCGGCTACCTACGAGCAGTACTTC. The V and J genes are TRBV7-2 and TRBJ2-7; 8 bases map to TRBD2. The CDR3 runs 13 residues. The germline V gene encodes CDR1 SGHTA and CDR2 FQGNSA. V lost 6 bases, J lost 2 bases, and 3 bases stayed unmatched.

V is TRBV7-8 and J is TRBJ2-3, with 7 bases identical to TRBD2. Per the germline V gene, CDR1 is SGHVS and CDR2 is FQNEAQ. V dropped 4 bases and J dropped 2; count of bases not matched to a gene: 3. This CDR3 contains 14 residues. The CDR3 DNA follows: TGTGCCAGCAGCTCTAGCGGAAACACAGATACGCAGTATTTT. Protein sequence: CASSSSGNTDTQYF. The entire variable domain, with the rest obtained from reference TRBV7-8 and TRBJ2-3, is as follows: GAGVSQSPRYKVAKRGQDVALRCDPISGHVSLFWYQQALGQGPEFLTYFQNEAQLDKSGLPSDRFFAERPEGSVSTLKIQRTQQEDSAVYLCASSSSGNTDTQYFGPGTRLTVL.

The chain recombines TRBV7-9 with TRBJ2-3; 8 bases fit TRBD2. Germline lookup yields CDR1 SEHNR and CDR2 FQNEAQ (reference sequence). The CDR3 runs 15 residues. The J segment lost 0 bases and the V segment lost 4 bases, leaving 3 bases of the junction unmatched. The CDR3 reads CASSYSGASTDTQYF. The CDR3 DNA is TGTGCCAGCAGCTATAGCGGGGCTAGCACAGATACGCAGTATTTT.

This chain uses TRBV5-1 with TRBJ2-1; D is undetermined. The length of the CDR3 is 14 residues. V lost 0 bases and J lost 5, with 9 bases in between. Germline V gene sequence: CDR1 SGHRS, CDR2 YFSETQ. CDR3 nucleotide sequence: TGCGCCAGCAGCTTGGGAAATGTTGACAATGAGCAGTTCTTC. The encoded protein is CASSLGNVDNEQFF.

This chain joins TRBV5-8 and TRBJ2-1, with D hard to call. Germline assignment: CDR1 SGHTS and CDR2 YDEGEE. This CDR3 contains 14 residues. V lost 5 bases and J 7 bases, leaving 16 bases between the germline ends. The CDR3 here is CASSDLGRENEQFF. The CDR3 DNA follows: TGTGCCAGCAGTGACTTGGGCCGAGAGAATGAGCAGTTCTTC.

The CDR3 nucleotides read TGTGCCAGCAGCTTAGGAGGGCTAGCGGGAGGTAACGAGCAGTACTTC. Translated: CASSLGGLAGGNEQYF. The rearrangement links TRBV7-2 to TRBJ2-7; the match to TRBD2 covers 11 bases. Unmatched junction bases numbered 7, after V lost 1 base and J lost 5 bases. The CDR3 covers 16 residues. Germline V gives CDR1 SGHTA, CDR2 FQGNSA.

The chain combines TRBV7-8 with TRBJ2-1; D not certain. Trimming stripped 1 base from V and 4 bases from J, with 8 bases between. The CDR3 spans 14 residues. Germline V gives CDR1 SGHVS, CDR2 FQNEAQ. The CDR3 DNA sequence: TGTGCCAGCAGCTTAGGGCCGGAGTACAATGAGCAGTTCTTC. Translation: CASSLGPEYNEQFF.

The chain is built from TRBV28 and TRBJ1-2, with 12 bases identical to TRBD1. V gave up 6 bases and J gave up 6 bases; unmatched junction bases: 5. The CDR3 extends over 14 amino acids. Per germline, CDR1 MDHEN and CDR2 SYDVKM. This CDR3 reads CASSSGQGANGYTF. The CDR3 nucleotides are TGTGCCAGCAGCTCGGGACAGGGGGCCAATGGCTACACCTTC.

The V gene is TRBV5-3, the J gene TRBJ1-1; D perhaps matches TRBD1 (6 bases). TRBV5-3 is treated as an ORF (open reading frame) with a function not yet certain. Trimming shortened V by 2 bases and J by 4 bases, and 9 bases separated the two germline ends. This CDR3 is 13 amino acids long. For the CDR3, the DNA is TGTGCCAGAAGCTTCAACAGGGTCACTGAAGCTTTCTTT. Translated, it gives CARSFNRVTEAFF.

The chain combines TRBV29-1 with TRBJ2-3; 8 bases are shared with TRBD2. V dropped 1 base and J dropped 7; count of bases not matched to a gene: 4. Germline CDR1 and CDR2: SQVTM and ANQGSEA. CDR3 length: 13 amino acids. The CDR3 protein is CSVEGTSSNTQYF. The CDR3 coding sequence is TGCAGCGTTGAAGGGACTAGCTCAAATACGCAGTATTTT.

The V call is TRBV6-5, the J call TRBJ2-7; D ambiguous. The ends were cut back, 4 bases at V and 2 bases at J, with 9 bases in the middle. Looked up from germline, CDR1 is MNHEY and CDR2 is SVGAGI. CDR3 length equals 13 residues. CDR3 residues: CASSLGPAYEQYF. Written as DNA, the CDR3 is TGTGCCAGCAGTTTGGGCCCTGCCTACGAGCAGTACTTC.

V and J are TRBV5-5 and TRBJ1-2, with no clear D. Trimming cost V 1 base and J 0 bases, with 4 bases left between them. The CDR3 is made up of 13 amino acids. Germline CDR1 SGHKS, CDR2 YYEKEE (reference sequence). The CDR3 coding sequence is TGTGCCAGCAGCTTGTCCGCTAACTATGGCTACACCTTC. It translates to CASSLSANYGYTF.